This T cell receptor (beta chain) was obtained from a study of CD8 T cells in ankylosing spondylitis. Researchers built TCR beta libraries using quantitative 5'-RACE with molecular barcodes. TCRdb reprocessed the 5' RACE reads with MiXCR, giving one entry per CDR3 protein. The sample has under 450,000 distinct CDR3 sequences, 20% to 25% seen once; the top ten hold under 15%. To note about this clonotype: Its antigen is not identified. One junction end does not reproduce the germline sequence, and a read error may be involved.

Overall study results and limits: One TCR beta motif, made up of roughly eight highly homologous variants, appeared characteristic of ankylosing spondylitis blood. Earlier authors reported some of these motif variants in reactive arthritis synovial fluid and blood.

The CDR3 totals 15 residues. The germline V gene has CDR1 SGHRS and CDR2 YFSETQ. The chain employs TRBV5-1 and TRBJ2-7, with D possibly called TRBD1 or TRBD2 (6 bases each). The TCR was taken from a male donor with ankylosing spondylitis or in good health (not recorded which). Sequenced sample: blood, either unsorted or a sorted T cell fraction (not recorded which). The CDR3 DNA reads TGCGCCAGCAGCTGGGGGTCGGGGGCCCTGTACGAACAGTACTTC. Its protein product is CASSWGSGALYEQYF.